Listed below are T cell receptor beta chains from one sample, sequenced in a study of breast tumors, draining lymph nodes, adjacent tissues. TCRdb analysed the multiplex PCR reads with MiXCR anew, one entry per CDR3 protein. The sample holds around 290,000 distinct CDR3 sequences, 30% seen once. Sequencing was performed on axillary lymph node tissue. Receptors originate from a female donor with breast cancer. Some clones in this sample may be carry-over from other donors' samples. The CDR3 runs from the conserved cysteine through the conserved F or W. Each record gives: J gene, CDR3 length, V gene, D gene, clone size, CDR3 DNA, CDR3 protein. The D gene is left open where the match is weak. A clone size is listed for some rows: how often the clone was seen (once, few, many), or a class if it is expanded.

j_gene: TRBJ1-5
len: 15
v_gene: TRBV19
d_gene: -
abundance: few
CDR3nt: TGTGCCAGTAGCTCTGGAGAGGGGACCAATCAGCCCCAGCATTTT
CDR3aa: CASSSGEGTNQPQHF

j_gene: TRBJ1-6
len: 17
v_gene: TRBV5-4
d_gene: TRBD1
abundance: many
CDR3nt: TGTGCCAGCAGCCCAGGGACAGGGTTGGTTTATAATTCACCCCTCCACTTT
CDR3aa: CASSPGTGLVYNSPLHF

j_gene: TRBJ2-5
len: 13
v_gene: TRBV20-1
d_gene: TRBD1
abundance: many
CDR3nt: TGCAGTGCGATGACAGGGGGGGAAGAGACCCAGTACTTC
CDR3aa: CSAMTGGEETQYF

j_gene: TRBJ2-5
len: 11
v_gene: TRBV20-1
d_gene: -
abundance: once
CDR3nt: TGCGGTGCTACAGAAAAAGAGACCCAGTCCTTC
CDR3aa: CGATEKETQSF

j_gene: TRBJ2-5
len: 13
v_gene: TRBV27
d_gene: -
abundance: many
CDR3nt: TGTGCCAGCAGTTGGGGACTTCGGGAGACCCAGTACTTC
CDR3aa: CASSWGLRETQYF

j_gene: TRBJ1-2
len: 15
v_gene: TRBV7-2
d_gene: -
abundance: -
CDR3nt: TGTGCCAGCAGCCCTCAAACAGGATCGCGAAATGGCTACCCCTTC
CDR3aa: CASSPQTGSRNGYPF

j_gene: TRBJ2-5
len: 13
v_gene: TRBV5-6
d_gene: -
abundance: many
CDR3nt: TGTGCCAGCAGCTTTCAGGGACGGGAGACCCAGTACTTC
CDR3aa: CASSFQGRETQYF

j_gene: TRBJ2-2
len: 13
v_gene: TRBV30
d_gene: -
abundance: many
CDR3nt: TGTGCCTGGAGTGGTGGGGGTACCGGGGAGCTGTTTTTT
CDR3aa: CAWSGGGTGELFF

j_gene: TRBJ2-7
len: 14
v_gene: TRBV11-3
d_gene: -
abundance: many
CDR3nt: TGTGCCAGCAGCTTATCGGGAACCACCTACGAGCAGTACTTC
CDR3aa: CASSLSGTTYEQYF

j_gene: TRBJ2-1
len: 13
v_gene: TRBV4-1
d_gene: -
abundance: many
CDR3nt: TGCGCCAGCAGCCATGAGGGTCGGAATGAGCAGTTCTTC
CDR3aa: CASSHEGRNEQFF

j_gene: TRBJ2-2
len: 16
v_gene: TRBV10-3
d_gene: -
abundance: many
CDR3nt: TGTGCCATCAGTGAGGGGCGATCGGGTGACACCGGGGAGCTGTTTTTT
CDR3aa: CAISEGRSGDTGELFF

j_gene: TRBJ1-5
len: 16
v_gene: TRBV7-6
d_gene: TRBD1
abundance: -
CDR3nt: TGTGCCAGCAGTTTTAGTCCCGGGACAGGGGTTCAGCCCCAGCATTTT
CDR3aa: CASSFSPGTGVQPQHF

j_gene: TRBJ2-7
len: 13
v_gene: TRBV20-1
d_gene: -
abundance: many
CDR3nt: TGCAGTGCTAGCGATCGGCTAACCTACGAGCAGTACTTC
CDR3aa: CSASDRLTYEQYF

j_gene: TRBJ2-3
len: 19
v_gene: TRBV10-1
d_gene: TRBD2
abundance: many
CDR3nt: TGCGCCAGCAGTGGAACCCCCGGGACTAGCGGGATTCGCACAGATACGCAGTATTTT
CDR3aa: CASSGTPGTSGIRTDTQYF

j_gene: TRBJ2-5
len: 14
v_gene: TRBV20-1
d_gene: TRBD2
abundance: many
CDR3nt: TGCAGTGCTAGAGGAGGTAGCGGGAGAGAGACCCAGTACTTC
CDR3aa: CSARGGSGRETQYF

j_gene: TRBJ2-1
len: 18
v_gene: TRBV11-2
d_gene: TRBD2
abundance: many
CDR3nt: TGTGCCAGCAGCTTAAGATCCGGGACTAGCGTGTTGGACAATGAGCAGTTCTTC
CDR3aa: CASSLRSGTSVLDNEQFF

j_gene: TRBJ1-5
len: 16
v_gene: TRBV24-1
d_gene: TRBD1
abundance: -
CDR3nt: TGTGCCACCAGTCCAGCGGGACAGGGGGCAGGTCAGCCCCAGCATTTT
CDR3aa: CATSPAGQGAGQPQHF

j_gene: TRBJ2-7
len: 11
v_gene: TRBV3-1
d_gene: -
abundance: many
CDR3nt: TGTGCCAGCAGCCAAGATCGCGAGCAGTACTTC
CDR3aa: CASSQDREQYF

j_gene: TRBJ2-5
len: 12
v_gene: TRBV2
d_gene: -
abundance: -
CDR3nt: TGTGCTAGAGATTCCCAAGGGGAGACCCAGTACTTC
CDR3aa: CARDSQGETQYF

j_gene: TRBJ1-2
len: 13
v_gene: TRBV6-6
d_gene: -
abundance: -
CDR3nt: TGTGCCAGCAGTCCTGGGGACACCTGGGGCTACACCTTC
CDR3aa: CASSPGDTWGYTF

j_gene: TRBJ1-3
len: 15
v_gene: TRBV7-6
d_gene: -
abundance: many
CDR3nt: TGTGCCAGCAGCCCCGGACGGTCCTCTGGAAACACCATATATTTT
CDR3aa: CASSPGRSSGNTIYF

j_gene: TRBJ2-5
len: 13
v_gene: TRBV25-1
d_gene: -
abundance: -
CDR3nt: TGTGCCAGCAGTGACCCCTTGGGGGAGACCCAGTACTTC
CDR3aa: CASSDPLGETQYF

j_gene: TRBJ2-7
len: 16
v_gene: TRBV29-1
d_gene: TRBD2
abundance: -
CDR3nt: TGCAGCGTTGCCCCTAGCGGGACTAGCGGGAGATACGAGCAGTACTTC
CDR3aa: CSVAPSGTSGRYEQYF

j_gene: TRBJ1-2
len: 14
v_gene: TRBV7-9
d_gene: -
abundance: many
CDR3nt: TGTGCCAGCAGCTTAGATCCCAGCTACTATGGCTACACCTTC
CDR3aa: CASSLDPSYYGYTF

j_gene: TRBJ2-7
len: 15
v_gene: TRBV6-1
d_gene: -
abundance: few
CDR3nt: TGTGCCAGCAGTGAACTAACTAGACAAGACTACGAGCAGTACTTC
CDR3aa: CASSELTRQDYEQYF

j_gene: TRBJ1-4
len: 15
v_gene: TRBV7-9
d_gene: -
abundance: many
CDR3nt: TGTGCCAGCAGCCGTTGGGGGGACACTAATGAAAAACTGTTTTTT
CDR3aa: CASSRWGDTNEKLFF